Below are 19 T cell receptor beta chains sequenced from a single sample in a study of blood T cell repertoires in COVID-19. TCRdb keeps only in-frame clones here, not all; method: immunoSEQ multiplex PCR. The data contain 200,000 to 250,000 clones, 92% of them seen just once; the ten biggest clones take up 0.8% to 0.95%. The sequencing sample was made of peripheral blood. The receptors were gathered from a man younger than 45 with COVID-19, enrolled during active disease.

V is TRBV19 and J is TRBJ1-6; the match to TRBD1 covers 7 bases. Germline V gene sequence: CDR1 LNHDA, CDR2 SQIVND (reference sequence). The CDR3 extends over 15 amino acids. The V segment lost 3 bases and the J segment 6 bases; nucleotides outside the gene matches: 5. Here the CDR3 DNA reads TGTGCCAGTAGTATTCAGGGGACAGTTAATTCACCCCTCCACTTT. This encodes CASSIQGTVNSPLHF.

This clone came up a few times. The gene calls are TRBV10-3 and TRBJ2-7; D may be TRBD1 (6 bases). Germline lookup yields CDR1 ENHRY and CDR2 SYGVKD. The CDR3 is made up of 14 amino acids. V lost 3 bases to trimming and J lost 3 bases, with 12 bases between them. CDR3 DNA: TGTGCCATCAGTGAAGAGACAGGCTACTACGAGCAGTACTTC. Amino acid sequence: CAISEETGYYEQYF.

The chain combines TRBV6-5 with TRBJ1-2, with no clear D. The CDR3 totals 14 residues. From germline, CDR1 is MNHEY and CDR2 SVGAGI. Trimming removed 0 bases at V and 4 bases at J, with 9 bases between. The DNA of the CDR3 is TGTGCCAGCAGTTACTCCCCATACGGCTATGGCTACACCTTC. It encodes CASSYSPYGYGYTF.

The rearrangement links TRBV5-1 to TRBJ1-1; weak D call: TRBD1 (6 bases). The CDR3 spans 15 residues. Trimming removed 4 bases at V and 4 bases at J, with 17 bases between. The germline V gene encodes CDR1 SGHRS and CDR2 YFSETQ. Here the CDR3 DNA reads TGCGCCAGCAGCAACTCGGGGGGGCCGGGCACTGAAGCTTTCTTT. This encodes CASSNSGGPGTEAFF.

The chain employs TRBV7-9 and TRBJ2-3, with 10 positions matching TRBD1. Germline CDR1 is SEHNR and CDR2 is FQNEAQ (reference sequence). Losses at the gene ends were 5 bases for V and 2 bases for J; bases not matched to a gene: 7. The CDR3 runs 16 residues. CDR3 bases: TGTGCCAGCAGCCGTGACAGGGGGCAGCCCACAGATACGCAGTATTTT. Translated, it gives CASSRDRGQPTDTQYF.

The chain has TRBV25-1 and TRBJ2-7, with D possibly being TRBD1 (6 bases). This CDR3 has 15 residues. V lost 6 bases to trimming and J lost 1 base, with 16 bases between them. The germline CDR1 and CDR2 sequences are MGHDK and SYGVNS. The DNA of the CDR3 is TGTGCCAGCAGCGAAACAGGGATATCGTCCTACGAGCAGTACTTC. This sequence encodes CASSETGISSYEQYF.

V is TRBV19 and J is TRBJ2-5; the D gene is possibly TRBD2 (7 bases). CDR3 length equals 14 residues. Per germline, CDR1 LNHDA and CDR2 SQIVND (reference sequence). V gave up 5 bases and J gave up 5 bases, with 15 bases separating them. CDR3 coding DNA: TGTGCCAGTAGTCCGGGGGGCGCCGTGGAGACCCAGTACTTC. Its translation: CASSPGGAVETQYF.

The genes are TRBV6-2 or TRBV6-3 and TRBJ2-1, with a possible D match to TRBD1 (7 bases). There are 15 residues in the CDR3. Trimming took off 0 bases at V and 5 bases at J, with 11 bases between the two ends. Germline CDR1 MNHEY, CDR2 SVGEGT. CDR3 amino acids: CASSYSRRGHNEQFF. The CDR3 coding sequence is TGTGCCAGCAGTTACTCTAGGAGGGGGCACAATGAGCAGTTCTTC.

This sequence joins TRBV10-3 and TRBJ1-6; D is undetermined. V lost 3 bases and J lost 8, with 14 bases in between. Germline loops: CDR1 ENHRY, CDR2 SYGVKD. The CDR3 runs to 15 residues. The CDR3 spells CAISEGGYRHSPLHF. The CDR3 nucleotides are TGTGCCATCAGTGAAGGAGGGTATCGGCATTCACCCCTCCACTTT.

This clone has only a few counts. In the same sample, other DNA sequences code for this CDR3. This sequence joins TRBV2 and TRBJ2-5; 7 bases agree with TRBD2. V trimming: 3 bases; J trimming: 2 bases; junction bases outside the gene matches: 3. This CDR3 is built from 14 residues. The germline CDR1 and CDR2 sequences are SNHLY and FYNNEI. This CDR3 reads CASSDRGGQETQYF. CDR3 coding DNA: TGTGCCAGCAGTGACCGCGGGGGACAAGAGACCCAGTACTTC.

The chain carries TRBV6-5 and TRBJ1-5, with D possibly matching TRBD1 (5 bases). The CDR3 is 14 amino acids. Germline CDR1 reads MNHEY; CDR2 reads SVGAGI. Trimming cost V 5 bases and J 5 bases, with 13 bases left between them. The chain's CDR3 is CASSSGWGDQPQHF. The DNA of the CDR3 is TGTGCCAGCAGTAGCGGCTGGGGGGATCAGCCCCAGCATTTT.

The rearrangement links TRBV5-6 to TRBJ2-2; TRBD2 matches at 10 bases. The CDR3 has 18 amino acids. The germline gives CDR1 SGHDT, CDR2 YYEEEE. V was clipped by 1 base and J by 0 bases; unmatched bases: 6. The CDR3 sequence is CASSLLASGGTNTGELFF. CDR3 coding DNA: TGTGCCAGCAGCTTGCTGGCTAGCGGGGGCACGAACACCGGGGAGCTGTTTTTT.

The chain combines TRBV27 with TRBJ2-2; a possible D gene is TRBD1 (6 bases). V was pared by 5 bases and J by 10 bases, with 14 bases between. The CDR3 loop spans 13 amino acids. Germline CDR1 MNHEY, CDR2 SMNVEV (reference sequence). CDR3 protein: CASSQYGQLELFF. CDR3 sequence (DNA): TGTGCCAGCAGTCAATACGGACAGTTGGAGCTGTTTTTT.

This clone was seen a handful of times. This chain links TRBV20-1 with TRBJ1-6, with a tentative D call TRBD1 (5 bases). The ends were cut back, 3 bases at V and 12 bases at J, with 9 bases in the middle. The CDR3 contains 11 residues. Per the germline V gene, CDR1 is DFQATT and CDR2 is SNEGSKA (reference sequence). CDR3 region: CSASTGGPLHF. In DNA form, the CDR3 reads TGCAGTGCTAGTACGGGGGGACCCCTCCACTTT.

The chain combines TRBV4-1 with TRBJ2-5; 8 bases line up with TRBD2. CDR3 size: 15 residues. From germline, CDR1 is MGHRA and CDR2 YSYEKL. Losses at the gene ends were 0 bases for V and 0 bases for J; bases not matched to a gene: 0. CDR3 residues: CASSQERGDQETQYF. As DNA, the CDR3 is TGCGCCAGCAGCCAAGAGCGGGGGGACCAAGAGACCCAGTACTTC.

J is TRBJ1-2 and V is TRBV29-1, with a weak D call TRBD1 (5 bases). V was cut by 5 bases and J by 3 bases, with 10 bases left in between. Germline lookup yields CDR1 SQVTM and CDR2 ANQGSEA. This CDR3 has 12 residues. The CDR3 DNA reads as TGCAGCGTTAAGTTAGGGGACTATGGCTACACCTTC. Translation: CSVKLGDYGYTF.

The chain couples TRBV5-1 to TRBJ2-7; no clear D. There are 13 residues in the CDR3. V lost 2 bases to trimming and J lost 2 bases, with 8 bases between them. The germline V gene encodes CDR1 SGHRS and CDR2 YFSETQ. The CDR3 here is CASSFESPYEQYF. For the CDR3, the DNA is TGCGCCAGCAGCTTTGAGTCCCCCTACGAGCAGTACTTC. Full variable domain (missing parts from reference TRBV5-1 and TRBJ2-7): KAGVTQTPRYLIKTRGQQVTLSCSPISGHRSVSWYQQTPGQGLQFLFEYFSETQRNKGNFPGRFSGRQFSNSRSEMNVSTLELGDSALYLCASSFESPYEQYFGPGTRLTVT.

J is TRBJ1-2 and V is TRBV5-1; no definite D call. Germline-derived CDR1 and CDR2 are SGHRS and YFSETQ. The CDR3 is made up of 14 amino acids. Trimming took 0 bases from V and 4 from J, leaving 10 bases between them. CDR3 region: CASSLEAHSYGYTF. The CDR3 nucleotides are TGCGCCAGCAGCTTGGAGGCACACAGCTATGGCTACACCTTC. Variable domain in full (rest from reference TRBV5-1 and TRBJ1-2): KAGVTQTPRYLIKTRGQQVTLSCSPISGHRSVSWYQQTPGQGLQFLFEYFSETQRNKGNFPGRFSGRQFSNSRSEMNVSTLELGDSALYLCASSLEAHSYGYTFGSGTRLTVV.

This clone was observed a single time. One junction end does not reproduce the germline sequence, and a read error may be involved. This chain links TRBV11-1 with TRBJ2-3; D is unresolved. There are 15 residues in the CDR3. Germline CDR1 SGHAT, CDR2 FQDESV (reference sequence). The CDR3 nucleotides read TGTGCCAGCAGCTTAGCGTTTAACAGCAGAGATACGCAGTATTTT. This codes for CASSLAFNSRDTQYF.